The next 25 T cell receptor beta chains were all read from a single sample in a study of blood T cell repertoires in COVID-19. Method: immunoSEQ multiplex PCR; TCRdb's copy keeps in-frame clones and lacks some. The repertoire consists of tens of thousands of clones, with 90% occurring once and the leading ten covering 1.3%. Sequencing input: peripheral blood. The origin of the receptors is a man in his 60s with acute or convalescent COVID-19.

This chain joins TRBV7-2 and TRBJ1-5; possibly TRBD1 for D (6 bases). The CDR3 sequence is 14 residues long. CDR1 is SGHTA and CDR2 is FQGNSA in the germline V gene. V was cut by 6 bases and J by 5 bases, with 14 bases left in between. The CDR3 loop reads CASSWTDQYQPQHF. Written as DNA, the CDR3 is TGTGCCAGCAGTTGGACAGACCAATATCAGCCCCAGCATTTT.

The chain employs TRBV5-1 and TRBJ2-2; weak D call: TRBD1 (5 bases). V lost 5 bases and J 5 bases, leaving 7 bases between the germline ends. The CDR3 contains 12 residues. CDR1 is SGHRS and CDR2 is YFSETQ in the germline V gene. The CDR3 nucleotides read TGCGCCAGCAGATCAGGGACCGGGGAGCTGTTTTTT. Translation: CASRSGTGELFF.

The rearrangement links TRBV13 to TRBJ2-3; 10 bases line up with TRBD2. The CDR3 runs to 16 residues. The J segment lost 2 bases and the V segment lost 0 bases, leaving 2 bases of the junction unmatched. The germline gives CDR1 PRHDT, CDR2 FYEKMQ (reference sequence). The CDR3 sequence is CASSLGSGGHTDTQYF. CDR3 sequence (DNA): TGTGCCAGCAGCTTAGGTAGCGGGGGGCACACAGATACGCAGTATTTT.

The CDR3 DNA follows: TGTGCCAGCAGTGGGCAGGGGACAGGGAGATACGAGCAGTACTTC. Amino acids: CASSGQGTGRYEQYF. V is TRBV2 and J is TRBJ2-7; 9 bases fit TRBD1. CDR1 is SNHLY, CDR2 FYNNEI, per germline. This CDR3 comprises 15 residues. V shed 4 bases, J shed 4 bases, and the junction held 8 bases outside the gene matches.

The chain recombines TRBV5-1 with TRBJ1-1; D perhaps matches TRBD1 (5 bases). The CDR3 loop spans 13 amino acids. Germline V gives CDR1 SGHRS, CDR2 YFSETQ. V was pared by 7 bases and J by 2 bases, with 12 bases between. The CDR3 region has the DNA TGCGCCAGCGCGGGACTTTTAAACACTGAAGCTTTCTTT. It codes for CASAGLLNTEAFF. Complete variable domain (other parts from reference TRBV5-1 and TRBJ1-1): KAGVTQTPRYLIKTRGQQVTLSCSPISGHRSVSWYQQTPGQGLQFLFEYFSETQRNKGNFPGRFSGRQFSNSRSEMNVSTLELGDSALYLCASAGLLNTEAFFGQGTRLTVV.

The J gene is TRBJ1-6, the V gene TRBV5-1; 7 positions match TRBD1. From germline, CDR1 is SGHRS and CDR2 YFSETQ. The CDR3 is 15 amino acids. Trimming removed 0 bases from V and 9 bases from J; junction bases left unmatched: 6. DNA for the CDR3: TGCGCCAGCAGCTTGGAGGGGGCCCCTACTTCACCCCTCCACTTT. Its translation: CASSLEGAPTSPLHF. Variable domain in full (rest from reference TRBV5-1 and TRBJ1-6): KAGVTQTPRYLIKTRGQQVTLSCSPISGHRSVSWYQQTPGQGLQFLFEYFSETQRNKGNFPGRFSGRQFSNSRSEMNVSTLELGDSALYLCASSLEGAPTSPLHFGNGTRLTVT.

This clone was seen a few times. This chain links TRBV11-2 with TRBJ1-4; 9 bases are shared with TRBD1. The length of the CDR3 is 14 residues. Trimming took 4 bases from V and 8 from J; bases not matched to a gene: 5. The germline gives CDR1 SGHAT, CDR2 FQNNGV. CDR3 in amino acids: CASSSTGGHEKLFF. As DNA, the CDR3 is TGTGCCAGCAGCTCAACAGGGGGCCACGAAAAACTGTTTTTT.

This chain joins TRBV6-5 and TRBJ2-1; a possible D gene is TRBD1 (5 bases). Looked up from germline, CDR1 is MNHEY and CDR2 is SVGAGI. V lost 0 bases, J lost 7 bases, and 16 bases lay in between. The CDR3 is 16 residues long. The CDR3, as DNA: TGTGCCAGCAGTTACTCGAATCGGGCAGGGCGGAATGAGCAGTTCTTC. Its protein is CASSYSNRAGRNEQFF.

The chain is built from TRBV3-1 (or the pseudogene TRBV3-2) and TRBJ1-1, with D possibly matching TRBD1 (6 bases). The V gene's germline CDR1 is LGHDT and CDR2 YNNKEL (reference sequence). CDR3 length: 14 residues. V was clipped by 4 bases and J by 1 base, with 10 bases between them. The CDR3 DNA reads TGTGCCAGCAGCCCATACAGGGCGAACACTGAAGCTTTCTTT. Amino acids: CASSPYRANTEAFF.

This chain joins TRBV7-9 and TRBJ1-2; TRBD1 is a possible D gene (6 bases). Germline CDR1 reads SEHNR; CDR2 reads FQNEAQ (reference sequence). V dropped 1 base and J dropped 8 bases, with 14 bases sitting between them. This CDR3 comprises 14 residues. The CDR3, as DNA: TGTGCCAGCAGCTTAGATCGGGGGGCGGACGGCTACACCTTC. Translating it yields CASSLDRGADGYTF.

Here the CDR3 DNA reads TGTGCCAGCTCACCCGACAGGGGAGGAAATCAGCCCCAGCATTTT. Translation gives CASSPDRGGNQPQHF. V and J are TRBV18 and TRBJ1-5; 8 bases are shared with TRBD1. The CDR3 runs to 15 residues. Losses at the gene ends were 3 bases for V and 4 bases for J; bases not matched to a gene: 5. Germline V gene data show CDR1 as KGHSH and CDR2 as LQKENI.

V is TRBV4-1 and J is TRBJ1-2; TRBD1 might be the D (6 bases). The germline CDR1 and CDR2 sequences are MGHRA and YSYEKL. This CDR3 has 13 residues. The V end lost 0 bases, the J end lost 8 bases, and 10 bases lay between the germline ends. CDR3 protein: CASSQEGAGGYTF. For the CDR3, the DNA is TGCGCCAGCAGCCAAGAGGGGGCTGGAGGCTACACCTTC.

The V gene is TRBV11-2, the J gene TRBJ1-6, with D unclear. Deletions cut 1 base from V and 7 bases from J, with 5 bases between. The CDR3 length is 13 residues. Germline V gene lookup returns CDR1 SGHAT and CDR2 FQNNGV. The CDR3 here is CASSLVRNSPLHF. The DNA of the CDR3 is TGTGCCAGCAGCTTAGTCAGGAATTCACCCCTCCACTTT.

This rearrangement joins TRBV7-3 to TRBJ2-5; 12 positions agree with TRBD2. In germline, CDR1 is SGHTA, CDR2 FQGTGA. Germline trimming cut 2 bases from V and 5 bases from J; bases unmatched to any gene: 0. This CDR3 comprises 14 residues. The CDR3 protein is CASSLLAGGETQYF. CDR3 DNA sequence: TGTGCCAGCAGCTTACTAGCGGGAGGGGAGACCCAGTACTTC.

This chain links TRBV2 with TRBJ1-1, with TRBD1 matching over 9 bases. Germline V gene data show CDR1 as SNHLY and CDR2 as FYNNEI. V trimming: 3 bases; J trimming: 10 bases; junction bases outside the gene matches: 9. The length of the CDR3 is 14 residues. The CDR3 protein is CASSETIQGAGAFF. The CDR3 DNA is TGTGCCAGCAGTGAGACAATACAGGGGGCTGGAGCTTTCTTT.

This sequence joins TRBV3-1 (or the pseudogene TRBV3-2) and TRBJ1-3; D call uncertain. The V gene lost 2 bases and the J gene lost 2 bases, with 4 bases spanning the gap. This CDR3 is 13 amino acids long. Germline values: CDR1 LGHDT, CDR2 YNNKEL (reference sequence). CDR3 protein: CASSQRAGNTIYF. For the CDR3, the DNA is TGTGCCAGCAGCCAACGAGCTGGAAACACCATATATTTT.

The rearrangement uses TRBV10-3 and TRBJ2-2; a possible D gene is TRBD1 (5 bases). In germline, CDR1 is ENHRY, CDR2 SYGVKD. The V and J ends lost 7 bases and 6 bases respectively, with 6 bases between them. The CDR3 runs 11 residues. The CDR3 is CAITRAGELFF. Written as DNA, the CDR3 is TGTGCCATCACCAGGGCCGGGGAGCTGTTTTTT.

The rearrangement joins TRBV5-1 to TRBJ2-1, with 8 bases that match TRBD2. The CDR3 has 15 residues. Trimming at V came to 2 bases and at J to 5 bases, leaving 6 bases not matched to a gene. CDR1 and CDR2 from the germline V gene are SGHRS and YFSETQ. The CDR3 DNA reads TGCGCCAGCAGCTTTCCCCGGGGGGGTGACAATGAGCAGTTCTTC. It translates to CASSFPRGGDNEQFF.

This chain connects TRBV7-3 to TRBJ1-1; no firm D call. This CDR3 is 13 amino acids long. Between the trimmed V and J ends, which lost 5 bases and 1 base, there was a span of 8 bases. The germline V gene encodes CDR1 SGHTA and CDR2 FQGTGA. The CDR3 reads CASSPGGNTEAFF. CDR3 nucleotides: TGTGCCAGCAGCCCAGGAGGGAACACTGAAGCTTTCTTT.

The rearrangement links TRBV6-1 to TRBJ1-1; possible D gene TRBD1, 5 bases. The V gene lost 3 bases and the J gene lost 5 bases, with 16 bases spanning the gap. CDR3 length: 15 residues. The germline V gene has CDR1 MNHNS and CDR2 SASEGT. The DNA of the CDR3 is TGTGCCAGCAGTGATCGGGGGGGGGTCTGGACTGAAGCTTTCTTT. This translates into CASSDRGGVWTEAFF.

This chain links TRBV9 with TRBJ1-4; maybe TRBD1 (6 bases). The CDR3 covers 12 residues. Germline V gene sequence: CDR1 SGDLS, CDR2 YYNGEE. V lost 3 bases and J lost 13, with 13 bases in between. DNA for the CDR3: TGTGCCAGCAGCGCAGGGGAGGGTAGACTGTTTTTT. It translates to CASSAGEGRLFF.

The CDR3, as DNA: TGTGCCAGCAGCCAGAGCAGGGCCACAGATACGCAGTATTTT. This translates into CASSQSRATDTQYF. The chain has TRBV3-1 (or the pseudogene TRBV3-2) and TRBJ2-3, with a tentative D call TRBD1 (5 bases). V lost 3 bases and J lost 2, with 9 bases in between. The V gene's germline CDR1 is LGHDT and CDR2 YNNKEL (reference sequence). This CDR3 has 14 residues.

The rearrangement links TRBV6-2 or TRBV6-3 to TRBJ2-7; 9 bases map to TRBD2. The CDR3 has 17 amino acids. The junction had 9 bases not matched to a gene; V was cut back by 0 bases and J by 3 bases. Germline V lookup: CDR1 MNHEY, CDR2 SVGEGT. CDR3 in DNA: TGTGCCAGCAGTTACTCGACGAGCGGGGGGAACTACTACGAGCAGTACTTC. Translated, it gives CASSYSTSGGNYYEQYF.

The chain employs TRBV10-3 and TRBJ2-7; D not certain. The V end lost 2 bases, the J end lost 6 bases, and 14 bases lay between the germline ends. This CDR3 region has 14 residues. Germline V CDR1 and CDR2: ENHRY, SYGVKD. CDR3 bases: TGTGCCATCAGTGAGGCAAGATCTACGGGCGAGCAGTACTTC. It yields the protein CAISEARSTGEQYF.

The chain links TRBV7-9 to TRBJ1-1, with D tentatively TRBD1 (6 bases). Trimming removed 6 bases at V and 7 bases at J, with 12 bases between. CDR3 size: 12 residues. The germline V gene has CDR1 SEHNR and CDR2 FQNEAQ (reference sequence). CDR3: CASSTGLSEAFF. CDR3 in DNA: TGTGCCAGCAGTACAGGGTTAAGTGAAGCTTTCTTT.